Below are 26 T cell receptor beta chains sequenced from a single sample in a study of regulatory T cells in long-lasting Graves disease. Time point reported: newly diagnosed GD, antithyroid drugs for less than 3 months. Scientists built the TCR library using RNA that was extracted from PBMCs. Combining iRepertoire HTBI primers with Arm-PCR of CDR3 regions, the authors built TCR beta libraries. TCRdb recomputed calls from the multiplex PCR reads with MiXCR, one row per CDR3 protein. The sample shows 250,000 or so distinct CDR3 sequences, about 18% of them seen only once. This sample also appeared in a second study, on T cells in Graves' hyperthyroidism and ophthalmopathy.

The sample was peripheral blood mononuclear cells (PBMCs), taken at new diagnosis, from a patient treated with antithyroid drugs. These receptors all stem from a woman in her thirties with Graves disease.

The chain combines TRBV7-2 with TRBJ1-1, with 7 bases that match TRBD1. The CDR3 is 15 residues long. Trimming removed 3 bases from V and 1 base from J; junction bases left unmatched: 5. Germline CDR1 and CDR2: SGHTA and FQGNSA. CDR3 sequence reads: CASSFQGVGNTEAFF. The CDR3 DNA follows: TGTGCCAGCAGCTTTCAGGGGGTTGGGAACACTGAAGCTTTCTTT.

This clonotype was counted between two and nine times. This sequence joins TRBV6-1 and TRBJ2-7; no reliable D call. V lost 8 bases, J lost 1 base, and 12 bases lay in between. The CDR3 loop spans 13 amino acids. Germline V gene lookup returns CDR1 MNHNS and CDR2 SASEGT. The CDR3 sequence: CASGRRNSYEQYF. In DNA, the CDR3 is TGTGCCAGCGGCCGACGGAATTCCTACGAGCAGTACTTC.

Ten or more counts support this clonotype. J is TRBJ2-7 and V is TRBV14; D is perhaps TRBD2 (5 bases). The CDR3 runs to 15 residues. Germline V gene data show CDR1 as SGHDN and CDR2 as FVKESK. The V end lost 3 bases, the J end lost 6 bases, and 18 bases lay between the germline ends. CDR3 bases: TGTGCCAGCAGCCACACGCCGGGATTAGGGCCCGAGCAGTACTTC. It yields the protein CASSHTPGLGPEQYF.

There are many counts of this clonotype. The chain is built from TRBV28 and TRBJ2-7, with TRBD1 matching 8 bases. The V gene's germline CDR1 is MDHEN and CDR2 SYDVKM. The CDR3 is 14 amino acids. Trimming took 3 bases from V and 2 from J; bases not matched to a gene: 3. The CDR3 nucleotides read TGTGCCAGCAGTTTGGGACAGGTCCCCTACGAGCAGTACTTC. Protein product: CASSLGQVPYEQYF.

This clonotype was recorded at least ten times. The chain carries TRBV2 and TRBJ1-5, with no clear D. Trimming pared 4 bases from V and 0 bases from J, leaving 13 bases between. The CDR3 consists of 16 residues. Germline V gene data show CDR1 as SNHLY and CDR2 as FYNNEI. Here the CDR3 DNA reads TGTGCCAGCAGTGGCCCTTACAAGAATAGCAATCAGCCCCAGCATTTT. Residues: CASSGPYKNSNQPQHF.

At least ten counts were recorded for this clonotype. The chain links TRBV5-8 to TRBJ1-4, with 10 nucleotides matching TRBD1. V gave up 4 bases and J gave up 6 bases; unmatched junction bases: 3. Germline V gene lookup returns CDR1 SGHTS and CDR2 YDEGEE. This CDR3 has 14 residues. In DNA form, the CDR3 reads TGTGCCAGCAGCACTGGGACAGGGGATGAAAAACTGTTTTTT. Its protein is CASSTGTGDEKLFF. The full variable domain, in which reference TRBV5-8 and TRBJ1-4 provide the parts outside the CDR3, is EAGVTQSPTHLIKTRGQQATLRCSPISGHTSVYWYQQALGLGLQFLLWYDEGEERNRGNFPPRFSGRQFPNYSSELNVNALELEDSALYLCASSTGTGDEKLFFGSGTQLSVL.

This clonotype was seen many times. V gene TRBV12-3 or TRBV12-4 combines with J gene TRBJ1-1; the D is unclear. There are 16 residues in the CDR3. Trimming pared 2 bases from V and 2 bases from J, leaving 15 bases between. The CDR3 here is CASSLTEGRLNTEAFF. The CDR3 bases are TGTGCCAGCAGTTTAACGGAAGGGCGGCTCAACACTGAAGCTTTCTTT.

This clonotype was seen at least ten times. V usage is TRBV7-9 and J usage is TRBJ1-1; D is unresolved. Germline CDR1 SEHNR, CDR2 FQNEAQ (reference sequence). The CDR3 spans 15 residues. V was cut by 5 bases and J by 5 bases, with 18 bases left in between. CDR3 DNA sequence: TGTGCCAGCAGCCCAGAGAAAGGGTTGTGGACTGAAGCTTTCTTT. It is translated as CASSPEKGLWTEAFF.

This clonotype has ten or more counts. The CDR3: CASSEIRLAPETQYF. CDR3 DNA: TGTGCCAGCAGTGAAATTAGACTAGCGCCGGAGACCCAGTACTTC. The rearrangement joins TRBV6-1 to TRBJ2-5, with TRBD2 identical over 8 bases. Per the germline V gene, CDR1 is MNHNS and CDR2 is SASEGT. The V gene end was trimmed by 2 bases and the J gene end by 5 bases; junction bases not matched to a gene: 7. This CDR3 is built from 15 residues.

In the case of this clonotype: Relative to the germline gene, one junction end is altered; a read error may explain this. The genes are TRBV15 and TRBJ2-1, with 11 bases matching TRBD2. From germline, CDR1 is LNHNV and CDR2 YYDKDF (reference sequence). This CDR3 has 15 residues. CDR3 sequence: CATCRDSGGANEQFF. In nucleotides, the CDR3 is TGTGCCACCTGCAGGGATAGCGGGGGGGCAAATGAGCAGTTCTTC.

The rearrangement links TRBV7-6 to TRBJ1-5; D perhaps matches TRBD1 (6 bases). The CDR3 loop spans 16 amino acids. Germline V gene data show CDR1 as SGHVS and CDR2 as FNYEAQ. V lost 5 bases and J 1 base, leaving 15 bases between the germline ends. The CDR3 bases are TGTGCCAGCAGCCACCGGGGGGCGGACAGCAATCAGCCCCAGCATTTT. Its protein is CASSHRGADSNQPQHF.

This clonotype turned up a few times. The V and J genes are TRBV19 and TRBJ2-1; 7 positions agree with TRBD2. The CDR3 has 15 residues. Germline V lookup: CDR1 LNHDA, CDR2 SQIVND (reference sequence). The V and J ends lost 8 bases and 0 bases, in that order; junction bases with no gene match: 7. The CDR3 is CASGFGGGSYNEQFF. The CDR3 DNA sequence: TGTGCCAGTGGTTTTGGCGGGGGCTCCTACAATGAGCAGTTCTTC. The full variable domain, its missing parts supplied by reference TRBV19 and TRBJ2-1, is DGGITQSPKYLFRKEGQNVTLSCEQNLNHDAMYWYRQDPGQGLRLIYYSQIVNDFQKGDIAEGYSVSREKKESFPLTVTSAQKNPTAFYLCASGFGGGSYNEQFFGPGTRLTVL.

V and J are TRBV4-2 and TRBJ2-7; 8 bases are a match to TRBD1. The J segment lost 6 bases and the V segment lost 0 bases, leaving 13 bases of the junction unmatched. CDR1 and CDR2 from the germline V gene are LGHNA and YNFKEQ. The CDR3 spans 17 residues. In DNA, the CDR3 is TGTGCCAGCAGCCAAGACCCTGGACAGGGAGGTTGGGTCGAGCAGTACTTC. This translates into CASSQDPGQGGWVEQYF.

This clonotype occurred many times. V gene TRBV5-1 combines with J gene TRBJ2-7, with D perhaps matching TRBD1 (6 bases). V lost 7 bases, J lost 2 bases, and 13 bases lay in between. Germline assignment: CDR1 SGHRS and CDR2 YFSETQ. The CDR3 totals 13 residues. CDR3 in amino acids: CASGQAGAYEQYF. The DNA of the CDR3 is TGCGCCAGCGGCCAGGCAGGGGCCTACGAGCAGTACTTC.

In its sample, this clonotype was seen many times. This sequence joins TRBV5-4 and TRBJ1-1; D perhaps matches TRBD1 (6 bases). Germline assignment: CDR1 SGHNT and CDR2 YYREEE (reference sequence). Trimming removed 4 bases from V and 1 base from J, with 17 bases in between. This CDR3 has 16 amino acids. CDR3 in DNA: TGTGCCAGCAGCCCCGGACAGTTTACGCCGAACACTGAAGCTTTCTTT. It yields the protein CASSPGQFTPNTEAFF.

There are a few counts of this clonotype. This rearrangement joins TRBV6-1 to TRBJ1-5; D remains ambiguous. Germline V CDR1 and CDR2: MNHNS, SASEGT. The CDR3 extends over 11 amino acids. Trimming shortened V by 6 bases and J by 9 bases, and 9 bases separated the two germline ends. The CDR3 region is CASRNPGPQHF. The CDR3 coding sequence is TGTGCCAGCAGGAACCCTGGGCCCCAGCATTTT.

There are many counts of this clonotype. The gene calls are TRBV6-5 and TRBJ1-2, with TRBD1 identical over 8 bases. Germline V gene data show CDR1 as MNHEY and CDR2 as SVGAGI. The CDR3 contains 17 residues. The ends lost 2 bases at V and 2 bases at J; junction bases unmatched: 10. CDR3 loop: CASSYRSRSGGNYGYTF. The CDR3 coding sequence is TGTGCCAGCAGTTACAGATCGAGGTCAGGGGGCAACTATGGCTACACCTTC.

The chain combines TRBV5-1 with TRBJ2-1, with 8 bases fitting TRBD1. The CDR3 is 16 residues long. The germline CDR1 and CDR2 sequences are SGHRS and YFSETQ. The ends lost 4 bases at V and 0 bases at J; junction bases unmatched: 6. CDR3: CASSPRDRSSYNEQFF. CDR3 nucleotide sequence: TGCGCCAGCAGCCCCCGGGACAGGAGCTCCTACAATGAGCAGTTCTTC. The whole variable domain, remainder taken from reference TRBV5-1 and TRBJ2-1, is KAGVTQTPRYLIKTRGQQVTLSCSPISGHRSVSWYQQTPGQGLQFLFEYFSETQRNKGNFPGRFSGRQFSNSRSEMNVSTLELGDSALYLCASSPRDRSSYNEQFFGPGTRLTVL.

Ten or more counts support this clonotype. The CDR3: CASSLVAVKSQYF. For the CDR3, the DNA is TGTGCCAGCAGCTTAGTTGCAGTAAAGAGCCAGTACTTC. This chain uses TRBV5-6 with TRBJ2-5; D call uncertain. CDR3 size: 13 residues. The V and J ends lost 2 bases and 10 bases respectively, with 15 bases between them. Germline values: CDR1 SGHDT, CDR2 YYEEEE.

Many counts were recorded for this clonotype. This chain links TRBV15 with TRBJ2-7, with TRBD1 identical over 7 bases. Losses at the gene ends were 5 bases for V and 3 bases for J; bases not matched to a gene: 7. Germline CDR1 reads LNHNV; CDR2 reads YYDKDF (reference sequence). The CDR3 covers 14 residues. CDR3 loop: CATSERQGNYEQYF. The CDR3 nucleotides are TGTGCCACCAGCGAAAGACAGGGAAACTACGAGCAGTACTTC.

This clonotype has at least ten counts. The rearrangement joins TRBV4-1 to TRBJ1-2, with D maybe TRBD1 (6 bases). V was cut by 2 bases and J by 2 bases, with 9 bases left in between. Germline CDR1 reads MGHRA; CDR2 reads YSYEKL. This CDR3 region has 14 residues. The CDR3 DNA is TGCGCCAGCAGCCAACCTACAGGGAACTATGGCTACACCTTC. Protein product: CASSQPTGNYGYTF.

This clonotype was recorded many times. The chain has TRBV20-1 and TRBJ1-6; no reliable D call. The CDR3 contains 13 residues. From germline, CDR1 is DFQATT and CDR2 SNEGSKA (reference sequence). V lost 3 bases, J lost 7 bases, and 10 bases lay in between. The CDR3 here is CSASAQLNSPLHF. The CDR3 nucleotides read TGCAGTGCTAGTGCACAGCTAAATTCACCCCTCCACTTT.

The chain carries TRBV7-9 and TRBJ2-5; 9 bases fit TRBD2. With V trimmed by 5 bases and J by 4 bases, 8 bases remained unmatched. The CDR3 sequence is 15 residues long. CDR1 and CDR2 from the germline V gene are SEHNR and FQNEAQ (reference sequence). The CDR3 bases are TGTGCCAGCAGCCCCCGAGGAGCGGGGGGAGAGACCCAGTACTTC. Encoded protein: CASSPRGAGGETQYF.

J is TRBJ1-3 and V is TRBV27; D is uncertain. Trimming shortened V by 6 bases and J by 0 bases, and 6 bases separated the two germline ends. CDR3 length equals 13 residues. Per the germline V gene, CDR1 is MNHEY and CDR2 is SMNVEV (reference sequence). The CDR3 here is CASRALSGNTIYF. In nucleotides, the CDR3 is TGTGCCAGCAGGGCACTCTCTGGAAACACCATATATTTT.

The genes are TRBV25-1 and TRBJ1-2; D is perhaps TRBD1 (5 bases). The CDR3 covers 13 residues. The V gene's germline CDR1 is MGHDK and CDR2 SYGVNS. V gave up 1 base and J gave up 7 bases, with 10 bases separating them. The CDR3 reads CASSEWGSPGYTF. The DNA for the CDR3 is TGTGCCAGCAGTGAATGGGGGTCTCCTGGCTACACCTTC.

The table lists this clonotype with a few counts. The chain has TRBV9 and TRBJ2-3, with D possibly TRBD2 on 6 matching bases. Germline V gives CDR1 SGDLS, CDR2 YYNGEE. The CDR3 spans 15 residues. Trimming pared 0 bases from V and 6 bases from J, leaving 14 bases between. CDR3 loop: CASSVGGGVADTQYF. CDR3 nucleotide sequence: TGTGCCAGCAGCGTAGGGGGCGGGGTTGCCGATACGCAGTATTTT.